This T cell receptor (beta chain) originates from a study of blood T cells in healthy people across ages. Study observations and caveats: Whereas aged donors had fewer naive CD4+ cells, long-lived donors had more of them and higher diversity.

V was trimmed by 4 bases and J by 8 bases, leaving 17 bases between them. The CDR3 runs to 14 residues. Germline lookup yields CDR1 MNHNS and CDR2 SASEGT. For the second PCR, which ran for roughly 7 to 11 cycles, a sample-barcoded 5' primer and a J-beta primer mix were used. Tagging of each cDNA molecule was performed by a template-switch adaptor with 12 random nucleotides. TCRdb re-derived calls from the 5' RACE reads in MiXCR, one entry per CDR3 protein. Of 1.8 million or so distinct CDR3 sequences detected, around 40% appear once; the ten largest clones hold more than 20%. This clonotype showed up just a few times. Its cognate antigen is unknown.

Sequencing input: blood. The J gene is TRBJ1-2, the V gene TRBV6-1, with unresolved D. This TCR derives from a human donor in good health. Written as DNA, the CDR3 is TGTGCCAGCAGTGGGCCGGATCTTCTGGAGGGCTACACCTTC. Its translation is CASSGPDLLEGYTF.